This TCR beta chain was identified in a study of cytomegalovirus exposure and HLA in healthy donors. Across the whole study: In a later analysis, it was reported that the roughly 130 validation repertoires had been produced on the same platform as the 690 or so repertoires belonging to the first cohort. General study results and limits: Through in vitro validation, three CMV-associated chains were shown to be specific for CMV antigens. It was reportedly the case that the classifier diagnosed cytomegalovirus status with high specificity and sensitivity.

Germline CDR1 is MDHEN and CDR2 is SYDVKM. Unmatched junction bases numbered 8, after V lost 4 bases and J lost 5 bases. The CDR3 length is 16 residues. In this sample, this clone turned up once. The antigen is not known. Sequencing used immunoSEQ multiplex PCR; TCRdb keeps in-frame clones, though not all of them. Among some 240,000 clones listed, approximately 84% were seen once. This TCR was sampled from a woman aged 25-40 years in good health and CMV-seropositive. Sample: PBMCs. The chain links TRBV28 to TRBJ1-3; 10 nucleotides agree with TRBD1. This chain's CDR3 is CASSSSTGGLRNTIYF. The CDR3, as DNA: TGTGCCAGCAGTTCCTCGACAGGGGGCTTGAGAAACACCATATATTTT.